The rows below give T cell receptor beta chains drawn from one sample of a study of Japanese encephalitis immunity and Zika vaccine responses. TCRdb re-analysed the 5' RACE reads in MiXCR, keeping a single row per CDR3 protein. This sample carries roughly 290 distinct CDR3 sequences, 2.5% to 3.5% of them seen once, and the ten largest clones take 30% to 40%. The sample consisted of antigen-activated CD4+ T cells from blood, cultured, taken during a Zika inactivated vaccine study. The receptors originated from an adult woman who received an inactivated Zika virus vaccine. The CDR3 runs from the conserved cysteine through the conserved F or W. The D gene is left open where the match is weak. Clone size, where shown, is once, few, many, or a class for clones that have expanded.

V	D	size	J	CDR3	DNA
TRBV19	TRBD1	large	TRBJ1-2	CASSPRGRGYGYTF	TGTGCCAGTAGTCCCAGGGGGAGAGGCTATGGCTACACCTTC
TRBV19	NA	medium-sized	TRBJ2-2	CASSTGAGGAGELFF	TGTGCCAGTAGTACAGGGGCAGGGGGGGCCGGGGAGCTGTTTTTT
TRBV11-2	TRBD1	medium-sized	TRBJ1-1	CASSLGQTIEAFF	TGTGCCAGCAGCTTGGGACAGACAATCGAAGCTTTCTTT
TRBV7-2	NA	NA	TRBJ1-5	CASSLTYPGSRLSNQPQHF	TGTGCCAGCAGCTTAACTTACCCAGGGTCTCGTTTGAGCAATCAGCCCCAGCATTTT
TRBV6-1	NA	medium-sized	TRBJ1-3	CASSEMGSLPPFF	TGTGCCAGCAGTGAAATGGGCAGCCTTCCACCGTTTTTT
TRBV12-3/TRBV12-4	NA	medium-sized	TRBJ2-3	CASSLAEGTQYF	TGTGCCAGCAGTTTAGCAGAAGGTACGCAGTATTTT
TRBV4-3	NA	large	TRBJ1-1	CASSQEGGWTEAFF	TGCGCCAGCAGCCAAGAGGGGGGTTGGACTGAAGCTTTCTTT
TRBV4-3	NA	large	TRBJ1-1	CASSLEQGNTEAFF	TGCGCCAGCAGCCTTGAACAGGGTAACACTGAAGCTTTCTTT
TRBV4-3	NA	large	TRBJ2-1	CASSLDNEQFF	TGCGCCAGCAGCCTTGACAATGAGCAGTTCTTC
TRBV4-3	TRBD1	large	TRBJ1-2	CASSQTGGHGYTF	TGCGCCAGCAGCCAGACAGGGGGGCATGGCTACACCTTC